This T cell receptor beta chain was documented in a study of T-cell reconstitution after alpha-beta-depleted transplantation in children. For this clonotype: Its antigen is as yet unknown.

V shed 6 bases, J shed 0 bases, and the junction held 7 bases outside the gene matches. Germline CDR1 and CDR2: SNHLY and FYNNEI. This CDR3 has 15 amino acids. Preparation of the TCRbeta library was carried out with unique molecular identifiers. TCRdb re-analysed the PCR reads in MiXCR, keeping a single row per CDR3 protein. The sample carries 500,000 to 650,000 distinct CDR3 sequences, approximately 10% recorded once. Study-level results: TCRbeta diversity was high at day 60 in some patients (a result of surviving recipient T cells and thymic progenitors).

The sequence came from a female patient aged 2-15 years who had a stem cell transplant for aplastic anemia, so the T cells may come from the graft donor. This chain joins TRBV2 and TRBJ2-7; 8 positions agree with TRBD2. Sequenced material: PBMCs, mostly from graft donor cells, taken 180 days after TCRalphabeta/CD19-depleted stem cell transplant. CDR3 in amino acids: CASRRSGRFSYEQYF. DNA of the CDR3: TGTGCCAGCAGGCGAAGCGGGAGATTCTCCTACGAGCAGTACTTC. The variable domain in full, completed from reference TRBV2 and TRBJ2-7, reads EPEVTQTPSHQVTQMGQEVILRCVPISNHLYFYWYRQILGQKVEFLVSFYNNEISEKSEIFDDQFSVERPDGSNFTLKIRSTKLEDSAMYFCASRRSGRFSYEQYFGPGTRLTVT.